This T cell receptor (beta chain) was captured by sequencing in a study of CD8+ T cells in alopecia areata. About the study: In an open-label trial, patients got 5 to 10 mg tofacitinib twice daily. Tofacitinib exposure lasted 6 to 18 months, followed by 6 months off drug.

Both peripheral blood and punch biopsies of lesional scalp skin were obtained from patients who had alopecia areata. This CDR3 is built from 17 residues. Trimming shortened V by 1 base and J by 1 base, and 18 bases separated the two germline ends. Germline V gene lookup returns CDR1 SGHNT and CDR2 YYREEE (reference sequence). RNA extraction was followed by reverse transcription into cDNA, which acted as the sequencing template. Here immunoSEQ multiplex PCR was the method, and the copy in TCRdb shows in-frame clones only, minus some. The sample lists about 11,000 clones, around 60% occurring once. Whole-study findings and limits: Against the mouse data, patients shared TCRs less clearly, possibly for HLA reasons. An increase in clonality over normal scalp was evident in lesional scalp, especially alopecia totalis/universalis.

This clone appeared a single time. What it binds is unknown. The J gene is TRBJ2-7, the V gene TRBV5-4, with D perhaps TRBD2 (6 bases). Sample: skin. The receptor's source is a human donor with alopecia areata. CDR3: CASSLWDGTGFSYEQYF. The CDR3 DNA reads as TGTGCCAGCAGCTTGTGGGATGGGACTGGATTTTCCTACGAGCAGTACTTC.